The rows below give T cell receptor beta chains drawn from one sample of a study of monozygotic twins with cystic fibrosis. Method: immunoSEQ multiplex PCR; TCRdb's copy keeps in-frame clones and lacks some. The table lists about 36,000 clones, over 75% of them singletons, with under 2% in the top ten. The sequencing sample was made of blood. Receptors originate from a girl aged 2-9 years with cystic fibrosis. CDR3s include the opening cysteine and the closing phenylalanine or tryptophan. A D gene is named only where the DNA matches it firmly. The size field is filled for only some rows; it gives once, few, many or a size class.

j_call: TRBJ2-7; v_call: TRBV2; clone_size: once; d_call: NA; cdr3_nt: TGTGCCAGCAGTGAAGGGTCCCTCCCCAGGGAACACTCCTACGAGCAGTACTTC; cdr3_aa: CASSEGSLPREHSYEQYF
j_call: TRBJ2-5; v_call: TRBV5-1; clone_size: NA; d_call: NA; cdr3_nt: TGCGCCAGCAGCTTGGTGCCCCCTTCCCAAGAGACCCAGTACTTC; cdr3_aa: CASSLVPPSQETQYF
j_call: TRBJ2-3; v_call: TRBV5-1; clone_size: NA; d_call: TRBD2; cdr3_nt: TGCGCCAGCAGCTTGCCTAGCGGGGGGGCCACAGATACGCAGTATTTT; cdr3_aa: CASSLPSGGATDTQYF
j_call: TRBJ2-7; v_call: TRBV11-1; clone_size: NA; d_call: NA; cdr3_nt: TGTGCCAGCAGCTTAAGTGGGGGGCCCTACGAGCAGTACTTC; cdr3_aa: CASSLSGGPYEQYF
j_call: TRBJ1-1; v_call: TRBV7-8; clone_size: NA; d_call: NA; cdr3_nt: TGTGCCAGCAGCTTATCAGGGTATAACACTGAAGCTTTCTTT; cdr3_aa: CASSLSGYNTEAFF
j_call: TRBJ2-2; v_call: TRBV5-1; clone_size: NA; d_call: NA; cdr3_nt: TGCGCCAGCAGCTATAACACGAGAGCGTCGGCAGGGGCGAACACCGGGGAGCTGTTTTTT; cdr3_aa: CASSYNTRASAGANTGELFF
j_call: TRBJ1-2; v_call: TRBV6-5; clone_size: NA; d_call: NA; cdr3_nt: TGTGCCAGCAGTTACTCGTCGGGGAACTATGGCTACACCTTC; cdr3_aa: CASSYSSGNYGYTF
j_call: TRBJ1-2; v_call: TRBV5-4; clone_size: few; d_call: NA; cdr3_nt: TGTGCCAGCAGCTTGGGGCAGGGACCCGGCTACACCTTC; cdr3_aa: CASSLGQGPGYTF
j_call: TRBJ1-2; v_call: TRBV30; clone_size: NA; d_call: NA; cdr3_nt: TGTGCCTGGAGTGTTGTACAGGGAGGACGCTATGGCTACACCTTC; cdr3_aa: CAWSVVQGGRYGYTF
j_call: TRBJ2-7; v_call: TRBV5-4; clone_size: NA; d_call: TRBD1; cdr3_nt: TGTGCCAGCAGCTGGGGGACAGCCTACGAGCAGTACTTC; cdr3_aa: CASSWGTAYEQYF
j_call: TRBJ2-3; v_call: TRBV6-1; clone_size: NA; d_call: NA; cdr3_nt: TGTGCCAGCGGATGGCGGGGAGATACGCAGTATTTT; cdr3_aa: CASGWRGDTQYF
j_call: TRBJ2-3; v_call: TRBV5-6; clone_size: NA; d_call: NA; cdr3_nt: TGTGCCAGCCAGGAGAGGTTAGATACGCAGTATTTT; cdr3_aa: CASQERLDTQYF
j_call: TRBJ1-6; v_call: TRBV9; clone_size: few; d_call: NA; cdr3_nt: TGTGCCAGCAGCGTAGGTAGCTCCTATAATTCACCCCTCCACTTT; cdr3_aa: CASSVGSSYNSPLHF
j_call: TRBJ2-5; v_call: TRBV7-2; clone_size: NA; d_call: NA; cdr3_nt: TGTGCCAGCAGCTCCTGGGGGTGGGAGGAGACCCAGTACTTC; cdr3_aa: CASSSWGWEETQYF
j_call: TRBJ2-7; v_call: TRBV4-1; clone_size: NA; d_call: TRBD1; cdr3_nt: TGCGCCAGCAGCCAATATGAGCCGACAGGGACCCTCCTTCCTTACGAGCAGTACTTC; cdr3_aa: CASSQYEPTGTLLPYEQYF
j_call: TRBJ2-7; v_call: TRBV18; clone_size: NA; d_call: NA; cdr3_nt: TGTGCCAGCTCACCAAGAACTGAGCAGTACTTC; cdr3_aa: CASSPRTEQYF
j_call: TRBJ2-3; v_call: TRBV29-1; clone_size: NA; d_call: NA; cdr3_nt: TGCAGTTTCGGCGGGGGCCCTATCCAACACCCTTCCACAGATACGCAGTATTTT; cdr3_aa: CSFGGGPIQHPSTDTQYF
j_call: TRBJ2-7; v_call: TRBV4-3; clone_size: NA; d_call: NA; cdr3_nt: TGCGCCAGCAGCAGGGGTTCCCGCTACGAGCAGTACTTC; cdr3_aa: CASSRGSRYEQYF
j_call: TRBJ1-2; v_call: TRBV21-1; clone_size: few; d_call: NA; cdr3_nt: TGTGCCAGCAGCAAAGGGACAAACTATGGCTACACCTTC; cdr3_aa: CASSKGTNYGYTF
j_call: TRBJ2-3; v_call: TRBV5-8; clone_size: NA; d_call: NA; cdr3_nt: TGTGCCAGCAGCTTCAGGCTAGAATCGGTTACGCAGTATTTT; cdr3_aa: CASSFRLESVTQYF
j_call: TRBJ2-7; v_call: TRBV7-9; clone_size: NA; d_call: TRBD1; cdr3_nt: TGTGCCAGCAGCACACCCCGGACAGGGGAGAGGTACGAGCAGTACTTC; cdr3_aa: CASSTPRTGERYEQYF
j_call: TRBJ2-6; v_call: TRBV6-1; clone_size: once; d_call: NA; cdr3_nt: TGTGCCAGCAGTCAGGGCTCTGGGGCCAACGTCCTGACTTTC; cdr3_aa: CASSQGSGANVLTF
j_call: TRBJ2-4; v_call: TRBV6-6; clone_size: once; d_call: NA; cdr3_nt: TGTGCCAGCACCCACTCCGGGACAGCCAAAAACATTCAGTACTTC; cdr3_aa: CASTHSGTAKNIQYF
j_call: TRBJ1-2; v_call: TRBV5-1; clone_size: NA; d_call: NA; cdr3_nt: TGCGCCAGCAGCTTGACACGTGACGCTTTTTTTAACTATGGCTACACCTTC; cdr3_aa: CASSLTRDAFFNYGYTF
j_call: TRBJ1-2; v_call: TRBV11-2; clone_size: few; d_call: NA; cdr3_nt: TGTGCCAGCAGCTTAGTGTCTTGGGCTGGCTACACCTTC; cdr3_aa: CASSLVSWAGYTF
j_call: TRBJ1-6; v_call: TRBV10-3; clone_size: few; d_call: TRBD1; cdr3_nt: TGTGCCATCAGGGACAGGGAAGGCGCAAATTCACCCCTCCACTTT; cdr3_aa: CAIRDREGANSPLHF
j_call: TRBJ2-6; v_call: TRBV6-8; clone_size: NA; d_call: NA; cdr3_nt: TGTGCCAGCAGTTGTGTGTCTGGGGCCAACGTCCTGACTTTC; cdr3_aa: CASSCVSGANVLTF
j_call: TRBJ1-1; v_call: TRBV14; clone_size: NA; d_call: NA; cdr3_nt: TGTGCCAGCAGCCCCTGGACAGACATGAACACTGAAGCTTTCTTT; cdr3_aa: CASSPWTDMNTEAFF
j_call: TRBJ1-5; v_call: TRBV7-2; clone_size: NA; d_call: TRBD1; cdr3_nt: TGTGCCAGCAGCCTGGACAGGGCTCCAGGGCCCCAGCATTTT; cdr3_aa: CASSLDRAPGPQHF
j_call: TRBJ1-4; v_call: TRBV7-8; clone_size: NA; d_call: NA; cdr3_nt: TGTGCCAGCAGCTTTCAGGGAGCAACTAATGAAAAACTGTTTTTT; cdr3_aa: CASSFQGATNEKLFF
j_call: TRBJ2-7; v_call: TRBV2; clone_size: NA; d_call: NA; cdr3_nt: TGTGCCAGCAAAGGTTCGAGGATAGTCTCCTACGAGCAGTACTTC; cdr3_aa: CASKGSRIVSYEQYF
j_call: TRBJ1-3; v_call: TRBV30; clone_size: NA; d_call: NA; cdr3_nt: TGTGCTTGGTCGAGACCTTGGACCTCTGGAAACACCATATATTTT; cdr3_aa: CAWSRPWTSGNTIYF
j_call: TRBJ2-7; v_call: TRBV15; clone_size: NA; d_call: NA; cdr3_nt: TGTGCCACCAGCAGAGAGTACGACGAGCAGTACTTC; cdr3_aa: CATSREYDEQYF
j_call: TRBJ1-5; v_call: TRBV10-3; clone_size: NA; d_call: TRBD1; cdr3_nt: TGTGCCATCAGTGAGGGACAGGGTATAGGTCAGCCCCAGCATTTT; cdr3_aa: CAISEGQGIGQPQHF